Listed below are T cell receptor beta chains from one sample, sequenced in a study of identical twins. One entry per CDR3 protein results from TCRdb running MiXCR on the 5' RACE reads. Among fewer than 350,000 distinct CDR3 sequences listed, about 8.1% were seen once. This sample was also put to use in a study of yellow fever vaccine responses in identical twins.

The sample was memory (CD45RO+) T cells sorted from blood. These receptors originate from a woman aged 18-29 years in good health. CDR3s include the opening cysteine and the closing phenylalanine or tryptophan. A D gene is named only where the DNA matches it firmly. A clone size is listed for some rows: how often the clone was seen (once, few, many), or a class if it is expanded.

CDR3nt	CDR3aa	d_gene	j_gene	abundance	v_gene
TGCGCCAGCAGCCCGGGACTAGCGGGGGGGCTGGCCAAAAACATTCAGTACTTC	CASSPGLAGGLAKNIQYF	TRBD2	TRBJ2-4	-	TRBV4-1
TGCGCCAGCAGCCACCCCGACAGGGGTGAGCAGTTCTTC	CASSHPDRGEQFF	TRBD1	TRBJ2-1	many	TRBV4-1
TGTGCCAGCAGCTTGGGTTTTGAGGGTACGCAGTATTTT	CASSLGFEGTQYF	-	TRBJ2-3	few	TRBV5-4
TGTGCCAGCAGTCCCCCGGGACTAGCGTCGGGCGAGCAGTTCTTC	CASSPPGLASGEQFF	TRBD2	TRBJ2-1	few	TRBV28
TGTGCCAGCAGCTACCGGCCCACAGATACGCAGTATTTT	CASSYRPTDTQYF	-	TRBJ2-3	few	TRBV3-1
TGTGCCAGCAGCAGAGGGACAGCGTCCCTCACAGATACGCAGTATTTT	CASSRGTASLTDTQYF	TRBD1	TRBJ2-3	-	TRBV11-2
TGCAGTGCTCGGGGTAACCAAGAGACCCAGTACTTC	CSARGNQETQYF	-	TRBJ2-5	-	TRBV20-1
TGTGCCAGCAGCCCAATTAGCGGGAGGGCCAATAATGAGCAGTTCTTC	CASSPISGRANNEQFF	TRBD2	TRBJ2-1	few	TRBV11-2
TGTGCCAGCAGCGGGTTCTGGGGAGAGGGCACAGATACGCAGTATTTT	CASSGFWGEGTDTQYF	-	TRBJ2-3	many	TRBV7-2
TGTGCCAGCTCACGACGAGATTTCTCGGGGCCGAGCTCTGGAAACACCATATATTTT	CASSRRDFSGPSSGNTIYF	-	TRBJ1-3	few	TRBV18
TGTGCCAGCAGTGAAGAGGCACTTCAGCCCCAGCATTTT	CASSEEALQPQHF	-	TRBJ1-5	-	TRBV2
TGCAGTGCTAGAGCTTCAAAAACGCCCCCCGCCTACGAGCAGTACTTC	CSARASKTPPAYEQYF	-	TRBJ2-7	few	TRBV20-1
TGTGCCAGCAGCTTATTCTATCGACAGGATTTCGGTGAAGCTTTCTTT	CASSLFYRQDFGEAFF	-	TRBJ1-1	many	TRBV13
TGTGCCAGCAGTCCGGGGACAGGGGGAAATGAAAAACTGTTTTTT	CASSPGTGGNEKLFF	TRBD1	TRBJ1-4	many	TRBV27
TGTGCCAGCAGCGTAGCTGGACTAGCGGGGTACAATGAGCAGTTCTTC	CASSVAGLAGYNEQFF	TRBD2	TRBJ2-1	-	TRBV9
TGTGCCAGCAGCTTAGAGGTGGGGGCGTTTGACAATGAGCAGTTCTTC	CASSLEVGAFDNEQFF	-	TRBJ2-1	few	TRBV7-7
TGTGCCAGCTCACCAATGGACAGTGAAGCTTTCTTT	CASSPMDSEAFF	-	TRBJ1-1	few	TRBV18
TGTGCCAGCAGCGGAGGAGGGGGACAGGGGGACACTGAAGCTTTCTTT	CASSGGGGQGDTEAFF	TRBD1	TRBJ1-1	-	TRBV5-4
TGCAGTGCTAGGAAGGTGGGCGGGAGTGTAGATACGCAGTATTTT	CSARKVGGSVDTQYF	TRBD2	TRBJ2-3	-	TRBV20-1
TGCGCCAGCAGCTCCCACACTGAAGCTTTCTTT	CASSSHTEAFF	-	TRBJ1-1	few	TRBV5-1
TGCGCCAGCAGCCTGGGGACTAGCGGGGGGGCAGATACGCAGTATTTT	CASSLGTSGGADTQYF	TRBD2	TRBJ2-3	few	TRBV5-1
TGTGCCAGCAGTTTACCCTCACAGGGGGCATCCAAAAACATTCAGTACTTC	CASSLPSQGASKNIQYF	TRBD1	TRBJ2-4	few	TRBV12-3/TRBV12-4